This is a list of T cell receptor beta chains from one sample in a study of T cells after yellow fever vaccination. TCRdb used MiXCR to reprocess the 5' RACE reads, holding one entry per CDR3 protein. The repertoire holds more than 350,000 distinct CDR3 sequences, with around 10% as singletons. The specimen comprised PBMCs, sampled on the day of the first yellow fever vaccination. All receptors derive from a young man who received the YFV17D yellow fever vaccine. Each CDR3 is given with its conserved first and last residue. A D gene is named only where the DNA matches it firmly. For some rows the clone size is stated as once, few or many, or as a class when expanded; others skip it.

DNA: TGTGCCAGCAGTGAAGCCCCGGGACAGGGGACAGATACGCAGTATTTT
CDR3: CASSEAPGQGTDTQYF
J: TRBJ2-3
size: many
V: TRBV25-1
D: TRBD1

DNA: TGTGCCAGCAGCCCTGGACTAGCGGGGAACTTCTACGAGCAGTACTTC
CDR3: CASSPGLAGNFYEQYF
J: TRBJ2-7
size: few
V: TRBV12-3/TRBV12-4
D: TRBD2

DNA: TGTGCCAGCAGTCAATCAGGTCGGGAAAACATTCAGTACTTC
CDR3: CASSQSGRENIQYF
J: TRBJ2-4
size: few
V: TRBV6-2/TRBV6-3
D: -

DNA: TGTGCCAGCAGTTACGCGGACAGCCCTTATGGCTACACCTTC
CDR3: CASSYADSPYGYTF
J: TRBJ1-2
size: few
V: TRBV6-5
D: -

DNA: TGTGCCAGCAGTGAGGGGTACTACGAGCAGTACTTC
CDR3: CASSEGYYEQYF
J: TRBJ2-7
size: few
V: TRBV25-1
D: -

DNA: TGCAGTGCTAAGGCCCCAGGCTTTAATGAAAAACTGTTTTTT
CDR3: CSAKAPGFNEKLFF
J: TRBJ1-4
size: -
V: TRBV20-1
D: -

DNA: TGCGCCAGCAGCTACTCGGGAGCGGTGAGCACAGATACGCAGTATTTT
CDR3: CASSYSGAVSTDTQYF
J: TRBJ2-3
size: -
V: TRBV5-1
D: -

DNA: TGTGCCAGCAGTTCGTCGGACGTAGGGCAGTTCTTC
CDR3: CASSSSDVGQFF
J: TRBJ2-1
size: many
V: TRBV2
D: -

DNA: TGCGCCAGCAGCCAATATGGACAGGACTACGAGCAGTACTTC
CDR3: CASSQYGQDYEQYF
J: TRBJ2-7
size: -
V: TRBV4-1
D: TRBD1

DNA: TGCGCCAGCAGCTTGAATAACGAGCAGTACTTC
CDR3: CASSLNNEQYF
J: TRBJ2-7
size: few
V: TRBV5-1
D: -

DNA: TGCAGTGCTAGAGCCGGGGGTGCCTACAATGAGCAGTTCTTC
CDR3: CSARAGGAYNEQFF
J: TRBJ2-1
size: few
V: TRBV20-1
D: -

DNA: TGCGCCAGCAGCCAATCTTGGGGGGCGACGACTGAAGCTTTCTTT
CDR3: CASSQSWGATTEAFF
J: TRBJ1-1
size: -
V: TRBV4-1
D: -

DNA: TGTGCCAGCAGCGTAGCGATATGGCGGGAAGAGACCCAGTACTTC
CDR3: CASSVAIWREETQYF
J: TRBJ2-5
size: few
V: TRBV9
D: -

DNA: TGTGCCAGCAGCTCGACAGCCGGAGGAGGCTACACCTTC
CDR3: CASSSTAGGGYTF
J: TRBJ1-2
size: many
V: TRBV7-2
D: -

DNA: TGTGCCAGCAGTTTAGTTTCAGCGAACACTGAAGCTTTCTTT
CDR3: CASSLVSANTEAFF
J: TRBJ1-1
size: few
V: TRBV12-3/TRBV12-4
D: -

DNA: TGCGCCAGCAGCCAAGTCCCCCAAAGTAACTATGGCTACACCTTC
CDR3: CASSQVPQSNYGYTF
J: TRBJ1-2
size: -
V: TRBV4-1
D: -

DNA: TGCAGTGCTAGAGGTGGAAGCGGGGGGCCCACGGGGACAGATACGCAGTATTTT
CDR3: CSARGGSGGPTGTDTQYF
J: TRBJ2-3
size: few
V: TRBV20-1
D: TRBD2

DNA: TGTGCCAGCAGCCTTGCGCTGGCCGCGGGGAGGCCCCAGCATTTT
CDR3: CASSLALAAGRPQHF
J: TRBJ1-5
size: few
V: TRBV7-8
D: -

DNA: TGCGCCAGCAGTTCACAGGGAGGAGTCCAAGAGACCCAGTACTTC
CDR3: CASSSQGGVQETQYF
J: TRBJ2-5
size: few
V: TRBV5-1
D: -

DNA: TGTGCCAGCAAAGAGCGCAACTATGGCTACACCTTC
CDR3: CASKERNYGYTF
J: TRBJ1-2
size: -
V: TRBV5-4
D: -

DNA: TGTGCCAGCAGCACTACAGGGCTCTCCTACAATGAGCAGTTCTTC
CDR3: CASSTTGLSYNEQFF
J: TRBJ2-1
size: few
V: TRBV12-3/TRBV12-4
D: -

DNA: TGTGCCAGCAGCTTAAGAGCGGGGGGGCCGCGGCAGTACTTC
CDR3: CASSLRAGGPRQYF
J: TRBJ2-7
size: many
V: TRBV7-2
D: TRBD2

DNA: TGCAGTGCTAAATTGACAGGGCAAGAGACCCAGTACTTC
CDR3: CSAKLTGQETQYF
J: TRBJ2-5
size: -
V: TRBV20-1
D: TRBD1

DNA: TGCGCCAGCAGCCAAGACTGGACAGGGGGGCAGCCCCAGCATTTT
CDR3: CASSQDWTGGQPQHF
J: TRBJ1-5
size: many
V: TRBV4-3
D: TRBD1

DNA: TGTGCCAGCAGTTACTCGAATGGACTTGCGAACACCGGGGAGCTGTTTTTT
CDR3: CASSYSNGLANTGELFF
J: TRBJ2-2
size: few
V: TRBV6-5
D: -

DNA: TGCGCCAGCAGCGCCTCACTAGCGGGGGGACATGAGCAGTTCTTC
CDR3: CASSASLAGGHEQFF
J: TRBJ2-1
size: few
V: TRBV5-1
D: TRBD2

DNA: TGTGCCAGTATCTCCTCGGGGGCGTATAATTCACCCCTCCACTTT
CDR3: CASISSGAYNSPLHF
J: TRBJ1-6
size: few
V: TRBV19
D: -

DNA: TGTGCCAGTAGTTGGGACAGGGGCGTCGGGACCGGGGAGCTGTTTTTT
CDR3: CASSWDRGVGTGELFF
J: TRBJ2-2
size: -
V: TRBV19
D: TRBD1

DNA: TGCAGTGCTAGCCAGGTAGCCAAAAACATTCAGTACTTC
CDR3: CSASQVAKNIQYF
J: TRBJ2-4
size: -
V: TRBV20-1
D: -

DNA: TGTGCCAGCAGCTTGCGTACCGGCAGGTACACAGATACGCAGTATTTT
CDR3: CASSLRTGRYTDTQYF
J: TRBJ2-3
size: -
V: TRBV5-4
D: -

DNA: TGCAGTGCTAGAGATCCTCGGGGGGCCCCAGAGACCCAGTACTTC
CDR3: CSARDPRGAPETQYF
J: TRBJ2-5
size: few
V: TRBV20-1
D: -

DNA: TGTGCCAGCAGTTACGCCCACGGCTGGTCAGCTTTCTTT
CDR3: CASSYAHGWSAFF
J: TRBJ1-1
size: -
V: TRBV6-5
D: -

DNA: TGTGCCATCAGTGAGAGGGCACGCAGCTCCCTCTTCTATGGCTACACCTTC
CDR3: CAISERARSSLFYGYTF
J: TRBJ1-2
size: few
V: TRBV10-3
D: -

DNA: TGCGCCAGCAGCTTATGGGGTGGCCAAGAGACCCAGTACTTC
CDR3: CASSLWGGQETQYF
J: TRBJ2-5
size: -
V: TRBV5-1
D: -